This T cell receptor (beta chain) was recovered during a study of blood T cell repertoires in COVID-19. About the research overall: From the United States, Italy and Spain came samples of acute and convalescent COVID-19. T cells, B-cell-depleted T cells, or PBMCs provided the cDNA or gDNA that served as material.

The V gene end was trimmed by 5 bases and the J gene end by 1 base; junction bases not matched to a gene: 0. The CDR3 consists of 13 residues. Germline V gene data show CDR1 as SGHRS and CDR2 as YFSETQ. The authors' processing: Scientists estimated how many nucleated cells there were by amplifying reference gene primers. The repertoire was sequenced with immunoSEQ multiplex PCR; TCRdb's copy has only in-frame clones and lacks some. That table is the source of V, J and clone size, and D and trimming were worked out from the DNA. Among 95,000 to 100,000 clones listed, almost 95% were seen once. The chain is built from TRBV5-1 and TRBJ2-3, with 8 positions matching TRBD1. The sequenced sample was peripheral blood. This clonotype originated in a man aged 50 or older with active COVID-19. This CDR3 reads CASRTGGTDTQYF. CDR3 in DNA: TGCGCCAGCAGGACAGGGGGCACAGATACGCAGTATTTT.